This TCR beta chain was identified during a study of CD4+ T cells in melanoma (dated by TCRdb to between 2022 and 2023). As for the study more broadly: The study examined neoantigen-specific CD4+ T cells in human melanoma.

The donors were melanoma patients. The library was made by the immunoSEQ multiplex PCR assay. Held by TCRdb, this immuneACCESS table contains in-frame sequences only and omits some clones. Under half of the omission traces to an unresolved V gene where checked; the cause of the rest is unknown. Recorded for this sample are fewer than 150,000 clones; around 90% of them occurred a single time. Of the sample, more than 1.5% is held by the ten largest clones. The CDR3 spans 14 residues, from the cysteine through the phenylalanine. Only the CDR3 part of the read is kept: 42 bases, read in frame from the first base. Trimming costs V 3 bases and J 4 bases, and their ends lie 9 bases apart. The CDR1 and CDR2 encoded by the germline V gene are KGHSH and LQKENI. Comment on this clone: The specificity of this receptor is unknown. No base qualities exist here, and no much larger clone lies one base off it.

Results and caveats for the whole study, not just this receptor: Neoantigen-specific CD4+ T cells were reported to be correlated with the function of CD8+ T cells, macrophages and B cells. Neoantigen-specific CD4+ T cells in melanoma were reported to have a range of differentiation states.

The V gene is TRBV18 and the J gene is TRBJ2-2; no D gene is confidently identified. This TCR derives from a human donor with melanoma. The DNA is TGTGCCAGCTCACCGACGGGTTTCACCGGGGAGCTGTTTTTT. The translation is CASSPTGFTGELFF.